The source of this T cell receptor (beta chain) is a study of response to subunit inactivated influenza vaccine. Study-wide results and caveats: Each seasonal influenza vaccination, the authors suggested, recruits few new T cells.

Trimming pared 8 bases from V and 1 base from J, leaving 11 bases between. The CDR3 runs to 13 residues. Germline CDR1 reads MNHNS; CDR2 reads SASEGT. This clonotype was seen a few times. Its antigen is currently unknown. TCRdb redid the calling of the RT-PCR reads with MiXCR, one entry per CDR3 protein. The sample comprises around 710,000 distinct CDR3 sequences, 11% to 15% of which are singletons, and 6.5% to 8.5% rests with the top ten. The source material was PBMCs from blood, sampled 14 to 15 days before vaccination. The receptor was isolated from a man aged 50 to 59 who received an inactivated influenza vaccine. The chain recombines TRBV6-1 with TRBJ1-2; D may be TRBD1 (5 bases). This CDR3 reads CASGAISNYGYTF. CDR3 in DNA: TGTGCCAGCGGGGCGATTAGTAACTATGGCTACACCTTC.